This T cell receptor beta chain was captured in a study of T cells in Graves' hyperthyroidism and ophthalmopathy. The TCR beta CDR3 regions underwent amplification using RNA transcripts as the source. First-round RT-PCR with HTBI primers amplified the TCR CDR3 region. TCRdb re-analysed the multiplex PCR reads in MiXCR, keeping a single row per CDR3 protein. In the table there are 500,000 to 700,000 distinct CDR3 sequences, over 15% of which are singletons. This clonotype was recorded at least ten times. Not enrolled were patients with uncontrolled infection, other autoimmune disease, pregnancy or lactation. From germline, CDR1 is MNHNS and CDR2 SASEGT. The CDR3 runs 16 residues. The germline V and J ends were trimmed by 0 bases and 0 bases, with 12 bases remaining between them.

Sequenced material: blood. V and J are TRBV6-1 and TRBJ2-7; D not certain. The receptor's source is a woman under 30 with Graves' hyperthyroidism. CDR3 sequence reads: CASSEAVTSTSYEQYF. CDR3 DNA: TGTGCCAGCAGTGAAGCTGTGACATCTACCTCCTACGAGCAGTACTTC.